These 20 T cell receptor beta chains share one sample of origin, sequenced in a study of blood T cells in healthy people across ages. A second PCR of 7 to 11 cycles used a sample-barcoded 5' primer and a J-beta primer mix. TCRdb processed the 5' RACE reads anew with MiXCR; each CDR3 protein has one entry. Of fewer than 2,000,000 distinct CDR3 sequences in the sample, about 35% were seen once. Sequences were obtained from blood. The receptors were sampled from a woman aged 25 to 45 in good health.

This CDR3 reads CATSGVLVHMNTEAFF. The CDR3 region has the DNA TGTGCCACCAGCGGAGTTCTCGTTCACATGAACACTGAAGCTTTCTTT. The gene calls are TRBV15 and TRBJ1-1; no definite D call. The CDR3 consists of 16 residues. The V gene lost 5 bases and the J gene lost 0 bases, with 16 bases spanning the gap. In germline, CDR1 is LNHNV, CDR2 YYDKDF (reference sequence).

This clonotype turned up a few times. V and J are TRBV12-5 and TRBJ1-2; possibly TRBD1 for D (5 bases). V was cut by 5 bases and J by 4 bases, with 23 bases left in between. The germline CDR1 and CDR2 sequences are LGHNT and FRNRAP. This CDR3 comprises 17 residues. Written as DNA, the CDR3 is TGTGCTAGTGGTCCCGTTGGGGACGCCGGACGTGGCTATGGCTACACCTTC. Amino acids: CASGPVGDAGRGYGYTF.

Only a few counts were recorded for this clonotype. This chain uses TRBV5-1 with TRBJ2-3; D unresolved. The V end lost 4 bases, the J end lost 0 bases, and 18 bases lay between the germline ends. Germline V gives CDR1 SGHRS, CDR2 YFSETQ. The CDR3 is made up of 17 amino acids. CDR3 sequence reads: CASSLDYGTFSTDTQYF. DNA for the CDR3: TGCGCCAGCAGCCTCGATTACGGTACATTTAGCACAGATACGCAGTATTTT. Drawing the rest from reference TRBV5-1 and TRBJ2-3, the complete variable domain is KAGVTQTPRYLIKTRGQQVTLSCSPISGHRSVSWYQQTPGQGLQFLFEYFSETQRNKGNFPGRFSGRQFSNSRSEMNVSTLELGDSALYLCASSLDYGTFSTDTQYFGPGTRLTVL.

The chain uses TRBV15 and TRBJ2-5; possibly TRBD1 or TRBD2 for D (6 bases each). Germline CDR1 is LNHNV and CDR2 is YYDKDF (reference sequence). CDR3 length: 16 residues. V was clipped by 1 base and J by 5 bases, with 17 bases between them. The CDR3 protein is CATSRAPAGGGETQYF. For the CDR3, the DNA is TGTGCCACCAGCAGAGCCCCAGCCGGAGGGGGGGAGACCCAGTACTTC.

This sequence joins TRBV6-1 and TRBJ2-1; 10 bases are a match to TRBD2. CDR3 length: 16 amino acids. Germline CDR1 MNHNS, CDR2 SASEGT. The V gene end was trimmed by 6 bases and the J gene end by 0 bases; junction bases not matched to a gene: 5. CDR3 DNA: TGTGCCAGCAGCGGACTAGCGGCCAGCTCCTACAATGAGCAGTTCTTC. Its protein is CASSGLAASSYNEQFF.

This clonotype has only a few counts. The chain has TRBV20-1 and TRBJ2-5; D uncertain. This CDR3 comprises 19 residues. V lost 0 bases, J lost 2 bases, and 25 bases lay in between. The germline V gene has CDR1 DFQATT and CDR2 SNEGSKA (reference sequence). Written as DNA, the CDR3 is TGCAGTGCTAGAGATTTACTCGCGGATGCCCAACGCTTTCAAGAGACCCAGTACTTC. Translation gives CSARDLLADAQRFQETQYF.

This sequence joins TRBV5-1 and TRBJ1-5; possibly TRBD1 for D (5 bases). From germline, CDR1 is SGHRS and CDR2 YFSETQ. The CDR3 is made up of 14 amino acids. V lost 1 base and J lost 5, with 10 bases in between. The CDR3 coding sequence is TGCGCCAGCAGCTTGTGGGGGAGCGATCAGCCCCAGCATTTT. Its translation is CASSLWGSDQPQHF.

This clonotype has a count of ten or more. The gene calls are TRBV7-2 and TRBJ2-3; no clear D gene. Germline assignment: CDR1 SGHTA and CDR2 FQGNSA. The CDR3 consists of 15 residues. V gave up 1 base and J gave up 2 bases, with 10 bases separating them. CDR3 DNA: TGTGCCAGCAGCTTAGATTTGTCCACCACAGATACGCAGTATTTT. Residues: CASSLDLSTTDTQYF.

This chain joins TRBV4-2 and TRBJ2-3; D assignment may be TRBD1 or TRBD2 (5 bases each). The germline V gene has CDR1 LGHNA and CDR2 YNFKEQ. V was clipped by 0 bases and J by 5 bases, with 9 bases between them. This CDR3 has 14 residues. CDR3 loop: CASSQDRGGDTQYF. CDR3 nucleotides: TGTGCCAGCAGCCAAGATCGTGGGGGAGATACGCAGTATTTT.

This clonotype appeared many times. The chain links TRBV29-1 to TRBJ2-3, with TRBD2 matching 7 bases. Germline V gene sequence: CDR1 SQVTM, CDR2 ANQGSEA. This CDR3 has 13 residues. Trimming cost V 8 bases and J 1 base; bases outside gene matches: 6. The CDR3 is CSSTAGRTDTQYF. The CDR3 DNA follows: TGCAGCTCCACAGCGGGACGCACAGATACGCAGTATTTT.

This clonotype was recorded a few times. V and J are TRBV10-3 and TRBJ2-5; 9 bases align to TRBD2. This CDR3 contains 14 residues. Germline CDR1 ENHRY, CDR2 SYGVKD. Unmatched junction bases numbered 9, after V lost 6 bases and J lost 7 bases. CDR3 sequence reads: CAIRLSETSGTQYF. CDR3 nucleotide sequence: TGTGCCATCAGGTTGTCCGAGACTAGCGGGACCCAGTACTTC.

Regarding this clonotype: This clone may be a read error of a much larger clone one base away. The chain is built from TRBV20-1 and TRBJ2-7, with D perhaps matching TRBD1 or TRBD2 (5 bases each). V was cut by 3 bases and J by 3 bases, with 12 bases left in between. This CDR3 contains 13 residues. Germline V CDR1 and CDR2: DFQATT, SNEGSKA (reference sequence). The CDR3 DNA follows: TGCAGTGCTAGCGCAGGGACGAGCTACGAGCAGTACTTC. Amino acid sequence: CSASAGTSYEQYF.

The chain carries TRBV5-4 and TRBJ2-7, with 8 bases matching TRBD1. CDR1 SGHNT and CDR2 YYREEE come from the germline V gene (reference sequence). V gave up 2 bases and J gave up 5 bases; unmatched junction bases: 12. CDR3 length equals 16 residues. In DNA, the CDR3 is TGTGCCAGCAGCTTACCCGGGACAGGCTCCTGGGACGAGCAGTACTTC. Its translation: CASSLPGTGSWDEQYF. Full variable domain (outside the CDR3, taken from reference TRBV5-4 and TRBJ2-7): ETGVTQSPTHLIKTRGQQVTLRCSSQSGHNTVSWYQQALGQGPQFIFQYYREEENGRGNFPPRFSGLQFPNYSSELNVNALELDDSALYLCASSLPGTGSWDEQYFGPGTRLTVT.

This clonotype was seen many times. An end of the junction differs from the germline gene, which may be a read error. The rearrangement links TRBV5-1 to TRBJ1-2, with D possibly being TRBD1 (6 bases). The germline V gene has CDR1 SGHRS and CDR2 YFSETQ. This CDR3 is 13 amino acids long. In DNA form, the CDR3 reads TGTGCCAGCAGCTTATCAGGGGACTATGGCTACACCTTC. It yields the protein CASSLSGDYGYTF. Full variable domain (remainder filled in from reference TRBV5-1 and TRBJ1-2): KAGVTQTPRYLIKTRGQQVTLSCSPISGHRSVSWYQQTPGQGLQFLFEYFSETQRNKGNFPGRFSGRQFSNSRSEMNVSTLELGDSALYLCASSLSGDYGYTFGSGTRLTVV.

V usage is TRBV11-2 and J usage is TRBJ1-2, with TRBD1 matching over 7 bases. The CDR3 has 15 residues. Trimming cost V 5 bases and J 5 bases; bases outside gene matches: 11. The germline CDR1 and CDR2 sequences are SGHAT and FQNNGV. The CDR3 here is CASSLSGGTEYGYTF. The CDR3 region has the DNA TGTGCCAGCAGCCTATCTGGCGGGACAGAGTATGGCTACACCTTC.

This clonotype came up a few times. Here the CDR3 DNA reads TGCGCCAGCAGTGATGTTACTAGCGGGGGGCACAATGAGCAGTTCTTC. It encodes CASSDVTSGGHNEQFF. The rearrangement joins TRBV10-1 to TRBJ2-1; TRBD2 aligns across 12 bases. Germline-derived CDR1 and CDR2 are WNHNN and SYGVQD (reference sequence). The junction had 5 bases not matched to a gene; V was cut back by 3 bases and J by 5 bases. CDR3 length: 16 residues.

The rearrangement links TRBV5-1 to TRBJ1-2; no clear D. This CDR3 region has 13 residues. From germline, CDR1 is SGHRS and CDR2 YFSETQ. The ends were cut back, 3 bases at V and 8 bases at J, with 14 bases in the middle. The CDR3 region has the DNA TGCGCCAGCAGCTCCGGACCGGCTGGCGGCTACACCTTC. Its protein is CASSSGPAGGYTF.

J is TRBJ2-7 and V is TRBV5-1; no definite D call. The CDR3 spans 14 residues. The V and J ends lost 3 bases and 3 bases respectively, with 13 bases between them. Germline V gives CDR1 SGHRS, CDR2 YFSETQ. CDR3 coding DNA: TGCGCCAGCAGCTGGCAGAAGGGTGGCTACGAGCAGTACTTC. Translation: CASSWQKGGYEQYF.

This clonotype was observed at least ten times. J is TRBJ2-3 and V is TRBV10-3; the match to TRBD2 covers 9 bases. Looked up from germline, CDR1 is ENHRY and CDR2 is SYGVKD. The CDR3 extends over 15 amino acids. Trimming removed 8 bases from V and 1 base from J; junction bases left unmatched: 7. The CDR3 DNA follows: TGTGCCATCCGCCCGCGGACTAGCGGCACAGATACGCAGTATTTT. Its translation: CAIRPRTSGTDTQYF.

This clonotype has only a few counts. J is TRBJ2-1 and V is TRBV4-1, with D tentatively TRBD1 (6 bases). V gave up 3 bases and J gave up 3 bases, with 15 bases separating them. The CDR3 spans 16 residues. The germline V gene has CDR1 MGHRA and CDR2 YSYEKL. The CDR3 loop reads CASSQPGRGVYNEQFF. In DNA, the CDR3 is TGCGCCAGCAGCCAGCCGGGCAGGGGCGTCTACAATGAGCAGTTCTTC.